This T cell receptor beta chain was sequenced in a study of blood T cell repertoires in COVID-19. Study in general: Sources were T cells, B-cell-depleted T cells, or PBMCs; the material itself was cDNA or gDNA.

Using immunoSEQ multiplex PCR, the repertoire was profiled, and TCRdb retains in-frame clones only, with some absent. The repertoire holds 12,000 or so clones, about two thirds seen once, with over 6% in the top ten. The CDR3 consists of 13 residues. The V gene's germline CDR1 is SGHRS and CDR2 YFSETQ. The junction had 0 bases not matched to a gene; V was cut back by 3 bases and J by 4 bases. Recruited during active infection, patients (from Seattle) were subsequently followed longitudinally. This sequence was found in a man aged 60-69 years with COVID-19, enrolled during active disease. Input material: peripheral blood. The rearrangement uses TRBV5-1 and TRBJ1-3; 8 nucleotides match TRBD1. The CDR3 DNA reads TGCGCCAGCAGCTCAGGGGGCGGAAACACCATATATTTT. Its translation: CASSSGGGNTIYF.